These 26 T cell receptor beta chains were sequenced from one sample in a study of blood T cell repertoires in COVID-19. Libraries were prepared by immunoSEQ multiplex PCR; TCRdb keeps only in-frame clonotypes and omits some of them. The sample records 250,000 to 350,000 clones, roughly 80% being singletons. The sequenced sample consisted of peripheral blood. Receptor source: a woman between 50 and 59 years old with active or convalescent COVID-19.

This chain connects TRBV9 to TRBJ2-3, with TRBD2 as a possible D gene (6 bases). Trimming pared 4 bases from V and 8 bases from J, leaving 20 bases between. Per germline, CDR1 SGDLS and CDR2 YYNGEE. CDR3 length: 15 residues. CDR3 sequence: CASSPQVIREVTQYF. CDR3 nucleotides: TGTGCCAGCAGCCCCCAAGTCATCAGGGAGGTTACGCAGTATTTT.

The chain combines TRBV15 with TRBJ2-5; D gene unclear. Deletions cut 0 bases from V and 5 bases from J, with 10 bases between. This CDR3 comprises 14 residues. Germline V lookup: CDR1 LNHNV, CDR2 YYDKDF (reference sequence). The CDR3 sequence: CATSRDLNPETQYF. The CDR3 DNA reads as TGTGCCACCAGCAGAGATTTAAATCCGGAGACCCAGTACTTC. Based on the CDR3 plus reference TRBV15 and TRBJ2-5, the full variable domain is DAMVIQNPRYQVTQFGKPVTLSCSQTLNHNVMYWYQQKSSQAPKLLFHYYDKDFNNEADTPDNFQSRRPNTSFCFLDIRSPGLGDTAMYLCATSRDLNPETQYFGPGTRLLVL.

This clone has only a few counts. This CDR3 is also generated by other DNA sequences in the sample. This chain links TRBV28 with TRBJ1-5; 8 bases fit TRBD1. The CDR3 has 14 amino acids. V lost 6 bases to trimming and J lost 2 bases; unmatched junction nucleotides: 3. Germline V CDR1 and CDR2: MDHEN, SYDVKM. The CDR3 region is CASSLTGGNQPQHF. CDR3 coding DNA: TGTGCCAGCAGCCTGACAGGGGGCAATCAGCCCCAGCATTTT.

This chain joins TRBV7-9 and TRBJ1-1; no clear D. CDR3 length: 13 amino acids. Trimming took 3 bases from V and 1 from J, leaving 6 bases between them. Germline CDR1 and CDR2: SEHNR and FQNEAQ (reference sequence). CDR3 bases: TGTGCCAGCAGCTTCCAGGAGAACACTGAAGCTTTCTTT. Amino acids: CASSFQENTEAFF.

The chain has TRBV6-4 and TRBJ2-1; 10 bases agree with TRBD2. Germline lookup yields CDR1 MRHNA and CDR2 SNTAGT. CDR3 size: 16 residues. The ends lost 8 bases at V and 1 base at J; junction bases unmatched: 8. The CDR3 DNA sequence: TGTGCCAGCTCCGGCTCGACTAGCGGGTCCTACAATGAGCAGTTCTTC. Amino acids: CASSGSTSGSYNEQFF.

The J gene is TRBJ1-1, the V gene TRBV29-1, with TRBD1 matching over 8 bases. The length of the CDR3 is 15 residues. V was clipped by 5 bases and J by 2 bases; unmatched bases: 10. Germline assignment: CDR1 SQVTM and CDR2 ANQGSEA. CDR3 sequence (DNA): TGCAGCGTTCGGCCCCGGGACAGGCGAAACACTGAAGCTTTCTTT. This encodes CSVRPRDRRNTEAFF.

The chain employs TRBV10-1 and TRBJ2-1; D is possibly TRBD1 (5 bases). Trimming took off 2 bases at V and 0 bases at J, with 20 bases between the two ends. The CDR3 has 19 amino acids. Germline V gives CDR1 WNHNN, CDR2 SYGVQD (reference sequence). This CDR3 is CASSEHRSEKRRSYNEQFF. The CDR3 nucleotides read TGCGCCAGCAGTGAGCACAGGTCGGAGAAAAGACGCTCCTACAATGAGCAGTTCTTC.

The sample holds one count of this clone. This chain connects TRBV10-3 to TRBJ1-5, with 10 positions matching TRBD1. From germline, CDR1 is ENHRY and CDR2 SYGVKD. Germline trimming cut 2 bases from V and 5 bases from J; bases unmatched to any gene: 3. The CDR3 has 15 residues. CDR3 amino acids: CAISETGTGDQPQHF. The CDR3 DNA reads TGTGCCATCAGTGAGACCGGGACAGGGGATCAGCCCCAGCATTTT.

The chain uses TRBV5-5 and TRBJ2-5; 7 bases are a match to TRBD2. With V trimmed by 0 bases and J by 2 bases, 7 bases remained unmatched. The CDR3 sequence is 16 residues long. Germline CDR1 and CDR2: SGHKS and YYEKEE (reference sequence). This chain's CDR3 is CASSLGGTGRQETQYF. DNA of the CDR3: TGTGCCAGCAGCTTGGGGGGGACCGGGAGGCAAGAGACCCAGTACTTC.

The gene calls are TRBV24-1 and TRBJ2-5; 10 bases are shared with TRBD2. V lost 12 bases to trimming and J lost 4 bases; unmatched junction nucleotides: 7. Per germline, CDR1 KGHDR and CDR2 SFDVKD. The CDR3 is 13 residues long. CDR3: CAASSGRGETQYF. The DNA for the CDR3 is TGTGCCGCCTCGAGCGGGAGGGGAGAGACCCAGTACTTC.

This sequence joins TRBV28 and TRBJ1-1; a possible D gene is TRBD1 (6 bases). The V gene's germline CDR1 is MDHEN and CDR2 SYDVKM. The CDR3 sequence is 17 residues long. The V and J ends lost 5 bases and 4 bases respectively, with 23 bases between them. CDR3 residues: CASSRVGRGYSSTEAFF. The CDR3 DNA sequence: TGTGCCAGCAGTCGTGTTGGCAGGGGATACAGTAGCACTGAAGCTTTCTTT.

The genes are TRBV11-3 and TRBJ2-5; D remains unclear. Germline CDR1 reads SGHNT; CDR2 reads YENEEA. The CDR3 spans 13 residues. Trimming took 2 bases from V and 1 from J, leaving 5 bases between them. The CDR3 DNA reads TGTGCCAGCAGCTTAAACGGCCAAGAGACCCAGTACTTC. The encoded protein is CASSLNGQETQYF.

This clone was seen a single time. This rearrangement joins TRBV27 to TRBJ2-7; no clear D gene. This CDR3 has 15 residues. The V end lost 2 bases, the J end lost 1 base, and 12 bases lay between the germline ends. Germline CDR1 MNHEY, CDR2 SMNVEV (reference sequence). CDR3 in amino acids: CASSLGLPPSYEQYF. The CDR3 nucleotides read TGTGCCAGCAGTTTAGGGCTGCCCCCTTCCTACGAGCAGTACTTC.

This clone was recorded only once. The chain joins TRBV7-9 to TRBJ2-4; TRBD1 is a possible D gene (7 bases). Trimming shortened V by 1 base and J by 6 bases, and 16 bases separated the two germline ends. Germline V gene lookup returns CDR1 SEHNR and CDR2 FQNEAQ (reference sequence). The CDR3 is 16 residues long. The CDR3 is CASSLVGGGVGNIQYF. DNA for the CDR3: TGTGCCAGCAGCTTAGTTGGAGGGGGCGTCGGAAACATTCAGTACTTC.

The chain is built from TRBV5-1 and TRBJ2-4; 9 nucleotides match TRBD1. The V gene's germline CDR1 is SGHRS and CDR2 YFSETQ. Trimming at V came to 0 bases and at J to 0 bases, leaving 4 bases not matched to a gene. This CDR3 comprises 17 residues. CDR3 amino acids: CASSLAWDREAKNIQYF. The DNA for the CDR3 is TGCGCCAGCAGCTTGGCCTGGGACAGGGAAGCCAAAAACATTCAGTACTTC.

The V and J genes are TRBV5-6 and TRBJ2-6; possibly TRBD2 for D (7 bases). V was cut by 3 bases and J by 0 bases, with 16 bases left in between. The CDR3 is 18 residues long. Looked up from germline, CDR1 is SGHDT and CDR2 is YYEEEE. DNA of the CDR3: TGTGCCAGCAGCTGGGGGCGGGGGCGCTTCTCTGGGGCCAACGTCCTGACTTTC. It encodes CASSWGRGRFSGANVLTF.

The genes are TRBV10-3 and TRBJ2-2; 11 bases align to TRBD1. The CDR3 totals 16 residues. V was clipped by 8 bases and J by 5 bases; unmatched bases: 10. Germline loops: CDR1 ENHRY, CDR2 SYGVKD. CDR3 sequence (DNA): TGTGCCATCTCCCGCTCCGGGACAGGGGGAACCGGGGAGCTGTTTTTT. Protein sequence: CAISRSGTGGTGELFF.

The chain is built from TRBV2 and TRBJ2-7; TRBD2 might be the D (6 bases). In germline, CDR1 is SNHLY, CDR2 FYNNEI. This CDR3 has 12 residues. Trimming took 0 bases from V and 9 from J, leaving 9 bases between them. The CDR3 nucleotides read TGTGCCAGCAGTGAAGCTAACGGGGGGCAGTACTTC. Amino acid sequence: CASSEANGGQYF.

The chain is built from TRBV7-2 and TRBJ1-5; D ambiguous. There are 16 residues in the CDR3. Germline-derived CDR1 and CDR2 are SGHTA and FQGNSA. V dropped 1 base and J dropped 0 bases, with 10 bases sitting between them. CDR3 nucleotides: TGTGCCAGCAGCTTAGAACGGGGTTATAGCAATCAGCCCCAGCATTTT. Its protein product is CASSLERGYSNQPQHF. Together with reference TRBV7-2 and TRBJ1-5, the CDR3 gives the full variable domain: GAGVSQSPSNKVTEKGKDVELRCDPISGHTALYWYRQSLGQGLEFLIYFQGNSAPDKSGLPSDRFSAERTGGSVSTLTIQRTQQEDSAVYLCASSLERGYSNQPQHFGDGTRLSIL.

V usage is TRBV19 and J usage is TRBJ2-4; D may be TRBD1 (6 bases). Between the trimmed V and J ends, which lost 4 bases and 1 base, there was a span of 17 bases. The length of the CDR3 is 17 residues. The germline V gene encodes CDR1 LNHDA and CDR2 SQIVND (reference sequence). CDR3 protein: CASSKRDTGVAKNIQYF. Here the CDR3 DNA reads TGTGCCAGTAGTAAACGGGACACCGGGGTCGCCAAAAACATTCAGTACTTC.

This rearrangement joins TRBV27 to TRBJ1-1; 8 nucleotides match TRBD1. The V gene end was trimmed by 7 bases and the J gene end by 0 bases; junction bases not matched to a gene: 7. The germline V gene has CDR1 MNHEY and CDR2 SMNVEV (reference sequence). The CDR3 totals 15 residues. CDR3 nucleotide sequence: TGTGCCAGCAAGCAGACAGGGGCCATGAACACTGAAGCTTTCTTT. Translation gives CASKQTGAMNTEAFF.

The gene calls are TRBV19 and TRBJ1-1; 10 positions agree with TRBD1. Looked up from germline, CDR1 is LNHDA and CDR2 is SQIVND (reference sequence). The junction had 2 bases not matched to a gene; V was cut back by 4 bases and J by 3 bases. CDR3 length: 14 residues. CDR3 coding DNA: TGTGCCAGTAGTACGGGACAGGGGTACACTGAAGCTTTCTTT. Protein: CASSTGQGYTEAFF.

The chain employs TRBV28 and TRBJ1-5, with D possibly TRBD1 on 6 matching bases. Per the germline V gene, CDR1 is MDHEN and CDR2 is SYDVKM. The germline V and J ends were trimmed by 9 bases and 4 bases, with 16 bases remaining between them. CDR3 length: 14 amino acids. The CDR3 protein is CASDAPGVNQPQHF. The CDR3 DNA sequence: TGTGCCAGTGATGCTCCAGGGGTAAATCAGCCCCAGCATTTT.

This rearrangement joins TRBV30 to TRBJ2-1, with 14 bases matching TRBD2. The CDR3 is 19 amino acids. Germline V gene sequence: CDR1 GTSNPN, CDR2 SVGIG (reference sequence). Trimming at V came to 3 bases and at J to 7 bases, leaving 17 bases not matched to a gene. The CDR3: CAWSVFGLAGGLPGNEQFF. CDR3 coding DNA: TGTGCCTGGAGCGTTTTCGGACTAGCGGGAGGACTACCGGGGAATGAGCAGTTCTTC.

The CDR3 region is CASSSAGGRLYEQYF. The CDR3 bases are TGTGCCAGCAGTTCAGCGGGAGGAAGGTTATACGAGCAGTACTTC. The genes are TRBV28 and TRBJ2-7; 9 nucleotides line up with TRBD2. The CDR3 totals 15 residues. The germline CDR1 and CDR2 sequences are MDHEN and SYDVKM. The ends lost 4 bases at V and 4 bases at J; junction bases unmatched: 8.

Note on this clone: Other nucleotide sequences from this sample produce the same CDR3. The J gene is TRBJ1-2, the V gene TRBV10-3; D not resolved. Germline assignment: CDR1 ENHRY and CDR2 SYGVKD. The CDR3 spans 11 residues. V was shortened by 3 bases and J by 6 bases, with 5 bases between the two germline ends. CDR3 bases: TGTGCCATCAGTGATCGAGATGGCTACACCTTC. Translating it yields CAISDRDGYTF.